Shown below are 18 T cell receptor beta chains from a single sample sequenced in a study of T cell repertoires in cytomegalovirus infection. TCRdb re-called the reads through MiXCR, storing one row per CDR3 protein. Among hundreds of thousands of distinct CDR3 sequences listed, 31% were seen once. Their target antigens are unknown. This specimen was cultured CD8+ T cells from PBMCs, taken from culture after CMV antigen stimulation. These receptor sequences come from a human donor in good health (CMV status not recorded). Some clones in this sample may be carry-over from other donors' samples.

As DNA, the CDR3 is TGTGCCAGTAGCAATATCAGGGGGCGGACTGAAGCTTTCTTT. It specifies CASSNIRGRTEAFF. The chain links TRBV19 to TRBJ1-1, with 8 bases matching TRBD1. Germline CDR1 reads LNHDA; CDR2 reads SQIVND (reference sequence). V lost 6 bases to trimming and J lost 5 bases; unmatched junction nucleotides: 8. The CDR3 runs to 14 residues. Supplemented by reference TRBV19 and TRBJ1-1, the full variable domain reads DGGITQSPKYLFRKEGQNVTLSCEQNLNHDAMYWYRQDPGQGLRLIYYSQIVNDFQKGDIAEGYSVSREKKESFPLTVTSAQKNPTAFYLCASSNIRGRTEAFFGQGTRLTVV.

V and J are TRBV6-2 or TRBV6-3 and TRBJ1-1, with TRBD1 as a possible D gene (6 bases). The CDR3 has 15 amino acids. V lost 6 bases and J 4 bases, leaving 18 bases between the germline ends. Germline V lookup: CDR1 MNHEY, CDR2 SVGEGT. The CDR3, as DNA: TGTGCCAGCAGGGCCGGCCCAAGGGGGGGCACTGAAGCTTTCTTT. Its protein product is CASRAGPRGGTEAFF.

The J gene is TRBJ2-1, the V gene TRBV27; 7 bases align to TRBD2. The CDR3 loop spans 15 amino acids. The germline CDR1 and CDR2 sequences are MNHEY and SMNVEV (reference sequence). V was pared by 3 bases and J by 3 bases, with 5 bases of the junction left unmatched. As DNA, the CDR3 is TGTGCCAGCAGTTTGGCGGGGGAGGGCTACAATGAGCAGTTCTTC. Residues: CASSLAGEGYNEQFF.

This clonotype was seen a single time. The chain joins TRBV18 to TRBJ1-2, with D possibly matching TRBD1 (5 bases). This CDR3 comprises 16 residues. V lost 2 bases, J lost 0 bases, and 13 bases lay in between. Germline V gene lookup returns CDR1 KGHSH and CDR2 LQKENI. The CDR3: CASSPAKGPTNYGYTF. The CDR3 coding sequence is TGTGCCAGCTCACCAGCCAAGGGACCGACTAACTATGGCTACACCTTC.

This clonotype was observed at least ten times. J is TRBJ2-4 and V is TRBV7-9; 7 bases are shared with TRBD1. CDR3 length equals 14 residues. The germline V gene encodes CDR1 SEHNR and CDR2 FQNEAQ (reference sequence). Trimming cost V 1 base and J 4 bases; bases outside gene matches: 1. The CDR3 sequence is CASSLVDRKNIQYF. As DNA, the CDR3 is TGTGCCAGCAGCTTAGTGGACAGGAAAAACATTCAGTACTTC.

CDR3 bases: TGCAGTGCTGGCGGACAGGACTCTGGAAACACCATATATTTT. Its protein product is CSAGGQDSGNTIYF. The chain combines TRBV20-1 with TRBJ1-3, with 7 bases matching TRBD1. The germline V gene has CDR1 DFQATT and CDR2 SNEGSKA (reference sequence). J lost 0 bases, V lost 5 bases, and 4 bases had no gene match. This CDR3 is built from 14 residues.

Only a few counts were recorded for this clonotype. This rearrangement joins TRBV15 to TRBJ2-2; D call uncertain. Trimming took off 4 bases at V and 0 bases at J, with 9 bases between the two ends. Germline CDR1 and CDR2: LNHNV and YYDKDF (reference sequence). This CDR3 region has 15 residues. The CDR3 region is CATSITLPNTGELFF. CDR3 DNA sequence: TGTGCCACCAGCATAACACTACCGAACACCGGGGAGCTGTTTTTT.

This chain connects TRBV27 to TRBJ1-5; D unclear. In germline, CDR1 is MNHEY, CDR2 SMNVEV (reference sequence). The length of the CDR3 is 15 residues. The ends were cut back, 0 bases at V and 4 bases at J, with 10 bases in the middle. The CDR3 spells CASSLSSRRNQPQHF. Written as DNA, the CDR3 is TGTGCCAGCAGTTTATCGTCCAGGCGAAATCAGCCCCAGCATTTT.

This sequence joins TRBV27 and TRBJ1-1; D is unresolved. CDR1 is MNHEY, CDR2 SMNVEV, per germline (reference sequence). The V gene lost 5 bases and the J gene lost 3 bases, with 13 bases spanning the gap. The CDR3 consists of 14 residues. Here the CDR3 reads CASSLFRPDTEAFF. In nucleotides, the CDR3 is TGTGCCAGCAGTCTATTTCGCCCCGACACTGAAGCTTTCTTT.

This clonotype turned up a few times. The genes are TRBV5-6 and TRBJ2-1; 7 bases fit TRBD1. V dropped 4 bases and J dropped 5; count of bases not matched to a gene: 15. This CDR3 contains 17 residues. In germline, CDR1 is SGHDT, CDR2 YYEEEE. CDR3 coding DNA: TGTGCCAGCAGCCTGCTAGGTACCGGGACAGTAGACAATGAGCAGTTCTTC. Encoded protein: CASSLLGTGTVDNEQFF. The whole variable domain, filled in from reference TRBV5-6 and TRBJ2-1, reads DAGVTQSPTHLIKTRGQQVTLRCSPKSGHDTVSWYQQALGQGPQFIFQYYEEEERQRGNFPDRFSGHQFPNYSSELNVNALLLGDSALYLCASSLLGTGTVDNEQFFGPGTRLTVL.

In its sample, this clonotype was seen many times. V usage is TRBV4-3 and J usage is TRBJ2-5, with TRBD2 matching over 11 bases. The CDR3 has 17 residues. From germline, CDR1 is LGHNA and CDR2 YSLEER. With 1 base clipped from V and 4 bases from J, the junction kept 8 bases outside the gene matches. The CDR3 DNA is TGCGCCAGCAGCCAAGGAGTAGCGGGGGGGCCTGGAGAGACCCAGTACTTC. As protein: CASSQGVAGGPGETQYF.

The CDR3 sequence is CASGLVTRDSGARDTDTQYF. DNA for the CDR3: TGTGCTAGTGGTTTGGTTACACGGGACAGCGGGGCCCGTGACACAGATACGCAGTATTTT. V and J are TRBV12-5 and TRBJ2-3, with D perhaps being TRBD1 or TRBD2 (7 bases each). Trimming left V 0 bases short and J 2 bases short, with 24 bases between. Germline CDR1 reads LGHNT; CDR2 reads FRNRAP. The CDR3 covers 20 residues.

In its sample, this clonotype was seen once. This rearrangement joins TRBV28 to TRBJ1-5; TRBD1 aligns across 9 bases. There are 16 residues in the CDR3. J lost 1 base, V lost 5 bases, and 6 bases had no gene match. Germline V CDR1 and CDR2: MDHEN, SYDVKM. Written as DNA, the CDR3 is TGTGCCAGCAGTACCTGGACAGGGGTAAGCAATCAGCCCCAGCATTTT. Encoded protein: CASSTWTGVSNQPQHF. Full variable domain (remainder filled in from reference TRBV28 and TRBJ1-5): DVKVTQSSRYLVKRTGEKVFLECVQDMDHENMFWYRQDPGLGLRLIYFSYDVKMKEKGDIPEGYSVSREKKERFSLILESASTNQTSMYLCASSTWTGVSNQPQHFGDGTRLSIL.

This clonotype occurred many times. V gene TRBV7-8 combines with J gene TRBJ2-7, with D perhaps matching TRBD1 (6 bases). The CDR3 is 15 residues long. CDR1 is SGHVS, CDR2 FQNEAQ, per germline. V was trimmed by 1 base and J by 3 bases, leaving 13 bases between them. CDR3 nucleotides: TGTGCCAGCAGCTTAGGGAGGAGAGGGGGCTACGAGCAGTACGTC. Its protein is CASSLGRRGGYEQYV.

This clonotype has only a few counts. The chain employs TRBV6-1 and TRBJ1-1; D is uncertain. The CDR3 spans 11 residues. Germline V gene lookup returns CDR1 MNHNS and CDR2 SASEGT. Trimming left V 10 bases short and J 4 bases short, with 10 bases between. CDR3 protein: CATMAFTEAFF. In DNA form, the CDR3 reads TGTGCCACGATGGCGTTCACTGAAGCTTTCTTT.

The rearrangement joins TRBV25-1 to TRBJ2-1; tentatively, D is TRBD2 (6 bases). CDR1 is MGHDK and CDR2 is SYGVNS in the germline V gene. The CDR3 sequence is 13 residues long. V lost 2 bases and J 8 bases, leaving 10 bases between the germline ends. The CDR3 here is CASSETSSDEQFF. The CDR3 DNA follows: TGTGCCAGCAGTGAAACTAGCAGCGATGAGCAGTTCTTC.

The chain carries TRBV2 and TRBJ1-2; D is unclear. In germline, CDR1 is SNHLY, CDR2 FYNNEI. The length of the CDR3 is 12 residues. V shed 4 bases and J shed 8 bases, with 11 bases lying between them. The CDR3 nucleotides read TGTGCCAGCAGTGTCTCCGTGGGGGGCTACACCTTC. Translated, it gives CASSVSVGGYTF.

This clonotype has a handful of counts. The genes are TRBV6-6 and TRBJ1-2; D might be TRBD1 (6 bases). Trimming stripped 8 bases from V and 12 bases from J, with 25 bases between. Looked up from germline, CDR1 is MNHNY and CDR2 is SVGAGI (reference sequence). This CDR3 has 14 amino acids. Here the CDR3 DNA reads TGTGCCAGCTCCGGCCACAGACAGGACCCGGGGCACACCTTC. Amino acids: CASSGHRQDPGHTF.